Each of the 9 T cell receptor beta chains below was sequenced from the same sample in a study of OX40 agonist ivuxolimab in advanced cancers. Clones were read by immunoSEQ multiplex PCR, and TCRdb kept only the in-frame ones, dropping some. The table records roughly 60,000 clones, around four fifths of them present only once. The sequences come from CD4+ or CD8+ T cells sorted from blood, collected in a trial of the OX40 agonist ivuxolimab. The receptor source for this set is an adult with an advanced solid tumor such as melanoma, head and neck, liver or kidney cancer.

This chain uses TRBV5-4 with TRBJ2-5; 8 positions match TRBD1. There are 16 residues in the CDR3. V dropped 4 bases and J dropped 2; count of bases not matched to a gene: 10. Looked up from germline, CDR1 is SGHNT and CDR2 is YYREEE (reference sequence). As DNA, the CDR3 is TGTGCCAGCAGCAGCGGACAGGGTGGAGCTCAAGAGACCCAGTACTTC. It translates to CASSSGQGGAQETQYF.

The V gene is TRBV7-6, the J gene TRBJ2-3; TRBD2 matches at 9 bases. CDR1 is SGHVS and CDR2 is FNYEAQ in the germline V gene. The CDR3 is 14 amino acids. Germline trimming cut 0 bases from V and 6 bases from J; bases unmatched to any gene: 1. Here the CDR3 DNA reads TGTGCCAGCAGCTTAGCGGCGGGAGGGGATACGCAGTATTTT. Protein sequence: CASSLAAGGDTQYF.

The V gene is TRBV18, the J gene TRBJ2-7; 9 bases match TRBD2. This CDR3 has 16 residues. Germline V gene lookup returns CDR1 KGHSH and CDR2 LQKENI. J lost 0 bases, V lost 2 bases, and 5 bases had no gene match. The CDR3 reads CASSPRLADSSYEQYF. In nucleotides, the CDR3 is TGTGCCAGCTCACCAAGACTAGCGGATAGCTCCTACGAGCAGTACTTC.

This rearrangement joins TRBV28 to TRBJ2-5; 8 bases line up with TRBD1. In germline, CDR1 is MDHEN, CDR2 SYDVKM. CDR3 length: 16 amino acids. V gave up 2 bases and J gave up 4 bases; unmatched junction bases: 9. In DNA form, the CDR3 reads TGTGCCAGCAGTTTACGGACAGGGAGTTTACCAGAGACCCAGTACTTC. Its translation is CASSLRTGSLPETQYF.

V usage is TRBV28 and J usage is TRBJ2-1; TRBD2 matches 7 bases. The CDR3 covers 13 residues. V trimming: 2 bases; J trimming: 8 bases; junction bases outside the gene matches: 3. Germline V gene data show CDR1 as MDHEN and CDR2 as SYDVKM. The CDR3 protein is CASSLGGGDEQFF. CDR3 DNA sequence: TGTGCCAGCAGTTTAGGGGGAGGGGATGAGCAGTTCTTC.

The rearrangement joins TRBV6-5 to TRBJ1-2; D is unclear. Trimming took off 4 bases at V and 7 bases at J, with 13 bases between the two ends. The CDR3 is 13 residues long. CDR1 and CDR2 from the germline V gene are MNHEY and SVGAGI. The CDR3 coding sequence is TGTGCCAGCAGTTGGAGCCCCCCGGGTGGCTACACCTTC. Amino acid sequence: CASSWSPPGGYTF.

The chain is built from TRBV2 and TRBJ2-5; possibly TRBD2 for D (6 bases). V was shortened by 5 bases and J by 5 bases, with 18 bases between the two germline ends. Per germline, CDR1 SNHLY and CDR2 FYNNEI. The length of the CDR3 is 15 residues. CDR3 sequence (DNA): TGTGCCAGCAGTTACCTAGGAGGCAGCGGGGAGACCCAGTACTTC. Its protein is CASSYLGGSGETQYF.

This rearrangement joins TRBV5-1 to TRBJ2-2; 9 bases are a match to TRBD1. This CDR3 has 17 residues. Losses at the gene ends were 3 bases for V and 3 bases for J; bases not matched to a gene: 9. Germline values: CDR1 SGHRS, CDR2 YFSETQ. CDR3 sequence (DNA): TGCGCCAGCAGCTCCACAGGGGGCGCGGAGGACACCGGGGAGCTGTTTTTT. Its protein product is CASSSTGGAEDTGELFF.

The chain couples TRBV19 to TRBJ1-6; TRBD1 might be the D (6 bases). Germline CDR1 is LNHDA and CDR2 is SQIVND (reference sequence). CDR3 length equals 19 residues. V was clipped by 3 bases and J by 0 bases, with 18 bases between them. The CDR3 reads CASSIRIAGESSYNSPLHF. In DNA, the CDR3 is TGTGCCAGTAGTATCAGAATTGCAGGGGAGAGCTCCTATAATTCACCCCTCCACTTT.